This TCR beta chain was sequenced in a study of OX40 agonist ivuxolimab in advanced cancers. Study-level information: Ivuxolimab, which patients received intravenously every 2 weeks, was dosed at 0.01 to 10 mg/kg.

Study-level findings and limits: Among the lowest peripheral clonal expansion occurred in 0.1-3.0 mg/kg partial responders. Both blood CD4+ and CD8+ T cells showed clonal growth by week 6 at 0.1 to 3.0 mg/kg. On average, CD8+ T cells had more expanded clones than CD4+.

Remarks on this clone: The antigen is unknown.

The germline gives CDR1 MNHNY, CDR2 SVGAGI (reference sequence). CDR3 length equals 14 residues. With 0 bases removed from V and 1 base from J, the gap between germline ends came to 6 bases. Assay used: immunoSEQ multiplex PCR; TCRdb lists only in-frame clones, some missing. The profile shows about 98,000 clones, 75% to 90% of them singletons. The sequencing used CD4+ or CD8+ T cells sorted from blood, collected in a trial of the OX40 agonist ivuxolimab. The chain is built from TRBV6-6 and TRBJ1-1; D uncertain. This clonotype was obtained from an adult with an advanced solid tumor such as melanoma, head and neck, liver or kidney cancer. The CDR3 sequence: CASSYSIQNTEAFF. The CDR3 DNA follows: TGTGCCAGCAGTTACTCGATACAGAACACTGAAGCTTTCTTT.